This TCR beta chain stems from a study of blood T cells in healthy people across ages. Study results and limitations: Expanded clonotype changes were possibly confounded by unknown donor CMV status. Unsorted PBMCs ruled out conclusive naive versus antigen-experienced comparison. The long-lived group displayed more naive CD4+ cells, plus higher diversity, than the aged donors did.

This CDR3 has 15 amino acids. Germline V CDR1 and CDR2: LGHNA, YNFKEQ. The V gene end was trimmed by 3 bases and the J gene end by 0 bases; junction bases not matched to a gene: 3. The use of a sample-barcoded 5' primer and a J-beta primer mix characterized a second PCR of roughly 6 to 11 cycles. Each of the cDNA molecules was tagged by a template-switch adaptor with 12 random nucleotides. TCRdb re-called the 5' RACE reads with MiXCR, one entry per CDR3 protein. The table lists 650,000 to 700,000 distinct CDR3 sequences, approximately 29% of them singletons, with over 15% in the top ten. The sample holds many counts of this clonotype. Its antigen is not known.

This clonotype was sampled from a woman older than 75 in good health. The chain links TRBV4-2 to TRBJ2-7, with 9 bases fitting TRBD2. The sequencing sample was made of blood. This CDR3 is CASSHSGGFSYEQYF. The CDR3 region has the DNA TGTGCCAGCAGCCACAGCGGGGGGTTCTCCTACGAGCAGTACTTC.